This T cell receptor beta chain is from a study of blood T cell repertoires in COVID-19. About the research overall: Some COVID-19 samples were acute and others convalescent; all came from the United States, Italy and Spain. Sample material is recorded as cDNA or gDNA derived from T cells, B-cell-depleted T cells, or PBMCs.

This CDR3 comprises 14 residues. The germline gives CDR1 SGHDT, CDR2 YYEEEE. V trimming: 0 bases; J trimming: 10 bases; junction bases outside the gene matches: 3. In the original processing: How many nucleated cells were present was estimated from reference gene primer amplification. Here immunoSEQ multiplex PCR was the method, and the copy in TCRdb shows in-frame clones only, minus some. The V and J calls and the clone size are those of that table, but D and trimming were determined from the DNA. The table shows over 150,000 clones, with approximately 85% occurring only once. Seattle participants joined during active infection and were tracked over time.

The V and J genes are TRBV5-6 and TRBJ1-6; 8 bases are a match to TRBD1. The sample consisted of peripheral blood. The source is a man aged 55 to 70 with COVID-19, enrolled during active disease. This CDR3 reads CASSLVDRGSPLHF. The CDR3 DNA reads as TGTGCCAGCAGCTTGGTTGACAGGGGATCACCCCTCCACTTT.